This is a list of T cell receptor beta chains from one sample in a study of T cells after yellow fever vaccination. TCRdb independently ran MiXCR on the 5' RACE reads; one entry per CDR3 protein. The table has some 240,000 distinct CDR3 sequences, under 3.5% seen once. Sample: CD4+ T cells sorted from PBMCs, taken 10 days after the yellow fever booster vaccination. The receptors were gathered from a man in his late teens or twenties who received the YFV17D yellow fever vaccine. The CDR3 runs from the conserved cysteine through the conserved F or W. The D gene is left open where the match is weak. Clone sizes are given selectively: once, few, many, or a class where the clone is expanded.

TRBJ1-6 many TRBV7-9 TRBD1 TGTGCCAGCAGCTTAGAGGGGACAGGGGGGTATTCACCCCTCCACTTT CASSLEGTGGYSPLHF
TRBJ2-7 many TRBV6-6 TRBD2 TGTGCCAGCAGCCTAACTAGCGGGGGGGACAACTTC CASSLTSGGDNF
TRBJ2-3 few TRBV6-5 NA TGTGCCAGCAGCCAGAGAAGTTTACGAGATACGCAGTATTTT CASSQRSLRDTQYF
TRBJ2-1 many TRBV7-3 NA TGTGCCAGCAGCCCACGTGGAAGGGGATACAATGAGCAGTTCTTC CASSPRGRGYNEQFF
TRBJ1-1 many TRBV10-3 NA TGTGCCATCAGGACCAAAGACACTGAAGCTTTCTTT CAIRTKDTEAFF
TRBJ2-7 NA TRBV20-1 NA TGCAGTGCTAGGGGGGCAGGGCTCACTTACGAGCAGTACTTC CSARGAGLTYEQYF
TRBJ2-5 few TRBV6-5 TRBD1 TGTGCCAGCAGCCGATCCTTTGGACAGGGGGGGGGAGAGACCCAGTACTTC CASSRSFGQGGGETQYF
TRBJ2-3 many TRBV4-1 TRBD2 TGCGCCAGCAGCCAAGAGAAGCGGGGGGCGACGTGGGGAGATACGCAGTATTTT CASSQEKRGATWGDTQYF
TRBJ2-5 few TRBV10-3 NA TGTGCCATCAGTGAGTTGGGAGAGACCCAGTACTTC CAISELGETQYF
TRBJ1-3 NA TRBV5-1 NA TGCGCCAGCAGAGGGACCTCTGGAAACACCATATATTTT CASRGTSGNTIYF
TRBJ2-6 many TRBV3-1 NA TGTGCCAGCAGCCAAGCCCCCTCTGGGGCCAACGTCCTGACTTTC CASSQAPSGANVLTF
TRBJ2-7 many TRBV5-4 TRBD1 TGTGCCAGCAGCCAGGGGGGGACAGGGGGTCGCGAGCAGTACTTC CASSQGGTGGREQYF
TRBJ1-6 NA TRBV9 TRBD1 TGTGCCAGCAGCCCGGGACAGGGAGGAATATCACCCCTCCACTTT CASSPGQGGISPLHF
TRBJ1-1 many TRBV29-1 NA TGCAGCGGCCGGGACGTGGCCACTGAAGCTTTCTTT CSGRDVATEAFF
TRBJ1-1 many TRBV11-2 NA TGTGCCAGCAGCTTTCGACACAGCACTGAAGCTTTCTTT CASSFRHSTEAFF
TRBJ1-1 few TRBV5-1 TRBD1 TGCGCCAGCAGCGACGGGACAGGGCTGGACACTGAAGCTTTCTTT CASSDGTGLDTEAFF
TRBJ1-1 many TRBV7-3 TRBD1 TGTGCCAGCAGCCCGGTAGGGGGCATGAACACTGAAGCTTTCTTT CASSPVGGMNTEAFF
TRBJ1-6 NA TRBV7-9 NA TGTGCCAGCAGCCGACGGGTAGAATTTAATTCACCTCTCCACTTT CASSRRVEFNSPLHF
TRBJ1-2 NA TRBV18 NA TGTGCCAGCTCACTATACAGCCCTGTGGAGACCTATGGCTACACCTTC CASSLYSPVETYGYTF